The present T cell receptor (beta chain) was sequenced within a study of cytomegalovirus exposure and HLA in healthy donors. The overall study: Approximately 180 million T cells yielded more than 95 million unique TCR beta sequences, as an earlier analysis found. There were 75 million to 95 million unique TCRs (from HLA-typed donors) in an early data release. Broader study findings: Sequences of the TCR beta chain were said to predict the HLA-A and HLA-B alleles of most subjects accurately.

PCR employed 60 Vbeta and 13 Jbeta primers. Sequencing used immunoSEQ multiplex PCR; TCRdb keeps in-frame clones, though not all of them. The table includes more than 150,000 clones, 70% to 85% detected once. Germline V gene sequence: CDR1 SNHLY, CDR2 FYNNEI. V was pared by 3 bases and J by 9 bases, with 9 bases between. The CDR3 length is 12 residues. Remarks on this clone: The antigen remains undetermined.

The specimen sequenced was PBMCs. This rearrangement joins TRBV2 to TRBJ1-5; D remains unclear. The receptor comes from a girl aged 2-10 years in good health and CMV-seropositive. Written as DNA, the CDR3 is TGTGCCAGCAGTGACTCGGGAGGGCCCCAGCATTTT. Its translation: CASSDSGGPQHF.